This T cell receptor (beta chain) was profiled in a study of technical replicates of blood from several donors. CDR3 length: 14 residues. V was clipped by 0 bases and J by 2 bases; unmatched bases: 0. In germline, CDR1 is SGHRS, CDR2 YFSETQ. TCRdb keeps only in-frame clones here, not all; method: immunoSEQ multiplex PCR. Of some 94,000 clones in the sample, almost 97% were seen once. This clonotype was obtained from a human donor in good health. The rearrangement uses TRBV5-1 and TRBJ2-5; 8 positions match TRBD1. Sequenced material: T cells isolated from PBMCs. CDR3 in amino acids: CASSLDRGQETQYF. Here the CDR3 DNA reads TGCGCCAGCAGCTTGGACAGGGGGCAAGAGACCCAGTACTTC.